These T cell receptor beta chains were read from a single sample in a study of somatic mutations in cytotoxic T cells in rheumatoid arthritis. Repertoires were generated with immunoSEQ multiplex PCR, while TCRdb's copy carries only in-frame clones and drops some. This table holds around 23,000 clones, about 82% found once. Sequencing was done on a sample of CD8+ T cells sorted from blood. The receptors stem from an adult with rheumatoid arthritis. CDR3s include the opening cysteine and the closing phenylalanine or tryptophan.

TRBJ2-7,TRBV6-8,CASSYSSRGLADYEQYF
TRBJ2-3,TRBV27,CASSFLGGTDTQYF
TRBJ2-7,TRBV7-6,CASSPEAGGHIEQYF
NA,TRBV29-1,CSVEDTSSYEQYF
TRBJ1-1,TRBV7-2,CASSLEAAMNTEAFF
TRBJ1-3,TRBV7-9,CASSSVGGVSGNTIYF
TRBJ2-7,TRBV11-2,CASSLYWAPEYEQYF
TRBJ2-3,TRBV4-2,CASSQVSGGAKDTQYF
NA,TRBV6-1,CASSEASGGAYEQYF
TRBJ2-1,TRBV4-1,CASSQDRAGPYNEQFF
TRBJ2-3,TRBV13,CASSSVRRTSNTDTQYF